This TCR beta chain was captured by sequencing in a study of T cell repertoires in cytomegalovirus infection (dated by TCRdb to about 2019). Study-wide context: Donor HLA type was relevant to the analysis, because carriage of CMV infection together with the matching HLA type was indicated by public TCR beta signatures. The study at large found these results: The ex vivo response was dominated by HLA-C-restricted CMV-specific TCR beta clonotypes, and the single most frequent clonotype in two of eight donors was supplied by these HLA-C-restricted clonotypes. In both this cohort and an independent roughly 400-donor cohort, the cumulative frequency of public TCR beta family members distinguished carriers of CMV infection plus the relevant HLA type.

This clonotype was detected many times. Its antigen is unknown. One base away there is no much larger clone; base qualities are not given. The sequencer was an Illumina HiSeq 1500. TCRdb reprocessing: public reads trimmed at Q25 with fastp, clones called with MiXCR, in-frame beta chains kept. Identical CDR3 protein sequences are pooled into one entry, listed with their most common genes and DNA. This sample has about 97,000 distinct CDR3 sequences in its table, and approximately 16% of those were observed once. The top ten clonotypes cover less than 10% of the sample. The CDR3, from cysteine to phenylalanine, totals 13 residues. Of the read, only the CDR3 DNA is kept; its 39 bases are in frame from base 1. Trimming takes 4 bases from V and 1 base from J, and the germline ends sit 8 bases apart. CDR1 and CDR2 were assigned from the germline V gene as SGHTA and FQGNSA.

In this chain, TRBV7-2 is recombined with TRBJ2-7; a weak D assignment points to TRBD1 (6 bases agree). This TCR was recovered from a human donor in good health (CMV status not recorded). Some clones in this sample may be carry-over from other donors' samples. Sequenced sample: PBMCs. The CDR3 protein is CASSSGQSYEQYF. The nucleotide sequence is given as TGTGCCAGCAGCTCCGGACAGTCCTACGAGCAGTACTTC.